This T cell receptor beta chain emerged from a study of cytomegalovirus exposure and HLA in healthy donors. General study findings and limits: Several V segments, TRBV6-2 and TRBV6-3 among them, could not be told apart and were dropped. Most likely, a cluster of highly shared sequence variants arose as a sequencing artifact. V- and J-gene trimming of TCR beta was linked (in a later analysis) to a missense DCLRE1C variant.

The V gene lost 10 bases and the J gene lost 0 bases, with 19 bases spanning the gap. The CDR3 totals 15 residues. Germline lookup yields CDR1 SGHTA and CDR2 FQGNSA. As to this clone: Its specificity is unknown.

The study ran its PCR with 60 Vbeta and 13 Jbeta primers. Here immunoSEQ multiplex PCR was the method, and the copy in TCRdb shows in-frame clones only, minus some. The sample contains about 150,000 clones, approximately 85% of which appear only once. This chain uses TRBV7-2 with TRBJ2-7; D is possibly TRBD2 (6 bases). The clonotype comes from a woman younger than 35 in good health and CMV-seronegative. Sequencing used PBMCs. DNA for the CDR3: TGTGCCACTGTTCCCGGAGGGGAGCCCTCCTACGAGCAGTACTTC. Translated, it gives CATVPGGEPSYEQYF. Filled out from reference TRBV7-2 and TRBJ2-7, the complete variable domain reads GAGVSQSPSNKVTEKGKDVELRCDPISGHTALYWYRQSLGQGLEFLIYFQGNSAPDKSGLPSDRFSAERTGGSVSTLTIQRTQQEDSAVYLCATVPGGEPSYEQYFGPGTRLTVT.